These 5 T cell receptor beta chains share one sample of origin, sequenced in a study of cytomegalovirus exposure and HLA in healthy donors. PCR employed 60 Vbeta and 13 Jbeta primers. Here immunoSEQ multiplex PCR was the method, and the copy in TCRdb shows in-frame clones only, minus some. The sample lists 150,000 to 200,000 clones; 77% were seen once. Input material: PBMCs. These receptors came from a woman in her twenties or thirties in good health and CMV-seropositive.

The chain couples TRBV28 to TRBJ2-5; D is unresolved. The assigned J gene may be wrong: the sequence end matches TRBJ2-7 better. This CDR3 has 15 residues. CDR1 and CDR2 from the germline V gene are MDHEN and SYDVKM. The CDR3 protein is CASSPRSKPSYEQYF. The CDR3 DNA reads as TGTGCCAGCAGCCCCCGTAGTAAACCTTCCTACGAGCAGTACTTC.

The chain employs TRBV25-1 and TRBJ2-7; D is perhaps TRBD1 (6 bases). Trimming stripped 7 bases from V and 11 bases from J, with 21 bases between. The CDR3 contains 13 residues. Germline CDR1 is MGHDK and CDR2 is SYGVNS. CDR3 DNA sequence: TGTGCCAGCACACCGAATAACAGGGAGATGGAGTACTTC. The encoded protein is CASTPNNREMEYF.

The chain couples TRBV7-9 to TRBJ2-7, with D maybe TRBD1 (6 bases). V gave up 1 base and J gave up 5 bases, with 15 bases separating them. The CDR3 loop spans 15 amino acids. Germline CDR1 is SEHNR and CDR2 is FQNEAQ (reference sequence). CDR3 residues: CASSLDRALVNEQYF. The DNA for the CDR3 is TGTGCCAGCAGCTTAGACAGGGCCTTGGTGAACGAGCAGTACTTC. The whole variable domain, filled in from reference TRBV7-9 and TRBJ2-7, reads DTGVSQNPRHKITKRGQNVTFRCDPISEHNRLYWYRQTLGQGPEFLTYFQNEAQLEKSRLLSDRFSAERPKGSFSTLEIQRTEQGDSAMYLCASSLDRALVNEQYFGPGTRLTVT.

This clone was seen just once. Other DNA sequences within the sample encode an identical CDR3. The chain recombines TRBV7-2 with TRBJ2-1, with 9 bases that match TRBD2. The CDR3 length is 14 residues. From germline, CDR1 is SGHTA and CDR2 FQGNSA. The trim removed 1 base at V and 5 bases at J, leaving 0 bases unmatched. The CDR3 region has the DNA TGTGCCAGCAGCTTAGGACTAGCGGACAATGAGCAGTTCTTC. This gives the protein CASSLGLADNEQFF.

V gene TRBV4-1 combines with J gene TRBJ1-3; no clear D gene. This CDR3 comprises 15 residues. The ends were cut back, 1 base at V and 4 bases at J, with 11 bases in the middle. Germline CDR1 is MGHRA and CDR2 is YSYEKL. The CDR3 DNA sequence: TGCGCCAGCAGCCAAGTGGAGGGTTTAGGAAACACCATATATTTT. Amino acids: CASSQVEGLGNTIYF.